The 30 T cell receptor beta chains below were found in one sample sequenced in a study of blood T cells in healthy people across ages. Through a sample-barcoded 5' primer and a J-beta primer mix, a second PCR was run for roughly 6 to 12 cycles. TCRdb ran MiXCR on the 5' RACE reads and lists one entry per CDR3 protein. The table lists some 920,000 distinct CDR3 sequences, 45% to 60% of them singletons, with 20% to 25% in the top ten. Material for sequencing was blood. These TCRs come from an older woman in good health.

The chain combines TRBV20-1 with TRBJ2-6, with D possibly matching TRBD2 (5 bases). Germline CDR1 and CDR2: DFQATT and SNEGSKA (reference sequence). The length of the CDR3 is 14 residues. V shed 3 bases and J shed 1 base, with 7 bases lying between them. In nucleotides, the CDR3 is TGCAGTGCTAGCGACTATTCTGGGGCCAACGTCCTGACTTTC. Its translation is CSASDYSGANVLTF.

This clonotype was seen more than once but under ten times. The J gene is TRBJ2-3, the V gene TRBV30; D ambiguous. Germline CDR1 GTSNPN, CDR2 SVGIG (reference sequence). This CDR3 spans 12 amino acids. V lost 0 bases and J 3 bases, leaving 4 bases between the germline ends. In DNA form, the CDR3 reads TGTGCCTGGAGTGTTATTACAGATACGCAGTATTTT. Translation: CAWSVITDTQYF.

V usage is TRBV12-3 or TRBV12-4 and J usage is TRBJ2-3, with TRBD2 identical over 10 bases. CDR3 length: 17 residues. The trim removed 3 bases at V and 2 bases at J, leaving 8 bases unmatched. The CDR3 region has the DNA TGTGCCAGCAGTTTCCACAGACTAGCGGGTTTCACAGATACGCAGTATTTT. The encoded protein is CASSFHRLAGFTDTQYF.

CDR3 nucleotide sequence: TGCAGCGCCGGACCCACCAATGAGCAGTTCTTC. Its translation is CSAGPTNEQFF. V usage is TRBV29-1 and J usage is TRBJ2-1; D gene uncertain. Trimming took 7 bases from V and 6 from J, leaving 10 bases between them. The CDR3 runs 11 residues. CDR1 is SQVTM, CDR2 ANQGSEA, per germline.

As DNA, the CDR3 is TGTGCCAGCAGTATAGGTTTCGACGGTGAGCAGTACTTC. It translates to CASSIGFDGEQYF. The genes are TRBV2 and TRBJ2-5, with unresolved D. Trimming removed 5 bases from V and 11 bases from J, with 18 bases in between. The CDR3 runs to 13 residues. Germline values: CDR1 SNHLY, CDR2 FYNNEI.

This chain connects TRBV28 to TRBJ2-5; TRBD1 might be the D (5 bases). The CDR3 has 16 amino acids. Looked up from germline, CDR1 is MDHEN and CDR2 is SYDVKM. V shed 6 bases and J shed 4 bases, with 21 bases lying between them. The CDR3 coding sequence is TGTGCCAGCAGCTCGGCCAGGGCCATTTCGGGAGAGACCCAGTACTTC. Translation: CASSSARAISGETQYF.

The rearrangement uses TRBV7-2 and TRBJ1-4, with a tentative D call TRBD1 (5 bases). Germline values: CDR1 SGHTA, CDR2 FQGNSA. The CDR3 has 15 residues. The germline V and J ends were trimmed by 3 bases and 7 bases, with 15 bases remaining between them. The CDR3 loop is CASSLYWGEAEKLFF. CDR3 nucleotides: TGTGCCAGCAGCTTGTATTGGGGGGAGGCTGAAAAACTGTTTTTT. The full variable domain, its missing parts supplied by reference TRBV7-2 and TRBJ1-4, is GAGVSQSPSNKVTEKGKDVELRCDPISGHTALYWYRQSLGQGLEFLIYFQGNSAPDKSGLPSDRFSAERTGGSVSTLTIQRTQQEDSAVYLCASSLYWGEAEKLFFGSGTQLSVL.

The V and J genes are TRBV4-3 and TRBJ2-7; 9 nucleotides match TRBD2. Trimming removed 9 bases from V and 4 bases from J; junction bases left unmatched: 22. CDR1 is LGHNA and CDR2 is YSLEER in the germline V gene. The CDR3 totals 18 residues. Here the CDR3 DNA reads TGCGCCAGTCCAGCCAAGGTCACGCGGGAGGGAGAGTTTTACGAGCAGTACTTC. It yields the protein CASPAKVTREGEFYEQYF.

The gene calls are TRBV20-1 and TRBJ1-5, with D maybe TRBD1 (5 bases). V lost 6 bases and J lost 0, with 15 bases in between. Per germline, CDR1 DFQATT and CDR2 SNEGSKA (reference sequence). The CDR3 is 15 residues long. CDR3 sequence reads: CSATLDSYSNQPQHF. The CDR3 bases are TGCAGTGCGACTTTAGACAGTTATAGCAATCAGCCCCAGCATTTT.

The chain uses TRBV19 and TRBJ1-6; the D is unclear. Trimming stripped 6 bases from V and 8 bases from J, with 11 bases between. Germline V CDR1 and CDR2: LNHDA, SQIVND (reference sequence). CDR3 size: 13 residues. CDR3 DNA: TGTGCCAGTAGCATCTCCCGGGATTCACCCCTCCACTTT. It encodes CASSISRDSPLHF.

This clonotype was seen just once. The V and J genes are TRBV20-1 and TRBJ2-1, with 10 bases matching TRBD1. The V gene end was trimmed by 0 bases and the J gene end by 5 bases; junction bases not matched to a gene: 10. CDR1 and CDR2 from the germline V gene are DFQATT and SNEGSKA (reference sequence). The CDR3 loop spans 17 amino acids. In DNA, the CDR3 is TGCAGTGCTAGAGAGCTTAGCGGGACAGGGGCCAACAATGAGCAGTTCTTC. Translation: CSARELSGTGANNEQFF.

This rearrangement joins TRBV5-1 to TRBJ2-5, with TRBD2 matching over 10 bases. The CDR3 sequence is 14 residues long. Germline V gene data show CDR1 as SGHRS and CDR2 as YFSETQ. Trimming cost V 4 bases and J 4 bases; bases outside gene matches: 4. The CDR3: CASSRIAGGETQYF. Written as DNA, the CDR3 is TGCGCCAGCAGCCGAATAGCGGGAGGAGAGACCCAGTACTTC.

This clonotype was detected only a few times. This sequence joins TRBV24-1 and TRBJ2-5; D is tentatively TRBD1 or TRBD2 (8 bases each). The CDR3 consists of 20 residues. Germline loops: CDR1 KGHDR, CDR2 SFDVKD. The ends were cut back, 3 bases at V and 4 bases at J, with 29 bases in the middle. This chain's CDR3 is CATSDPHGQGVGGRLETQYF. CDR3 nucleotide sequence: TGTGCCACCAGTGATCCACACGGACAGGGAGTCGGCGGGAGGTTAGAGACCCAGTACTTC.

V usage is TRBV6-6 and J usage is TRBJ1-4, with D tentatively TRBD1 (5 bases). Trimming removed 7 bases from V and 7 bases from J, with 16 bases in between. This CDR3 has 14 amino acids. Germline-derived CDR1 and CDR2 are MNHNY and SVGAGI (reference sequence). In nucleotides, the CDR3 is TGTGCCAGCAAGAGAAGCAGGGAATCTGAAAAACTGTTTTTT. As protein: CASKRSRESEKLFF.

This clonotype was seen only a few times. The chain recombines TRBV10-3 with TRBJ2-5; perhaps TRBD1 as D (5 bases). CDR3 length: 14 amino acids. Germline V gene sequence: CDR1 ENHRY, CDR2 SYGVKD. V shed 1 base and J shed 1 base, with 7 bases lying between them. This CDR3 reads CAISELDSQETQYF. The CDR3 coding sequence is TGTGCCATCAGTGAGTTAGACAGCCAAGAGACCCAGTACTTC.

The V gene is TRBV12-3 or TRBV12-4, the J gene TRBJ1-2; D is perhaps TRBD1 (5 bases). This CDR3 region has 13 residues. V shed 8 bases and J shed 6 bases, with 16 bases lying between them. In DNA, the CDR3 is TGTGCCAGCTTTCAGGGAAGAACAGATGGCTACACCTTC. This sequence encodes CASFQGRTDGYTF.

This clonotype was picked up one time. The chain uses TRBV5-1 and TRBJ2-3; D gene ambiguous. This CDR3 is built from 13 residues. The V end was cut by 5 bases, the J end by 4 bases, with 11 bases between. Germline CDR1 and CDR2: SGHRS and YFSETQ. The CDR3 nucleotides read TGCGCCAGCAGACAGACGGGTCCAGATACGCAGTATTTT. Protein product: CASRQTGPDTQYF.

The V and J genes are TRBV12-3 or TRBV12-4 and TRBJ2-1; 7 bases map to TRBD2. The CDR3 sequence is 13 residues long. V was pared by 7 bases and J by 9 bases, with 9 bases of the junction left unmatched. This CDR3 reads CASTLTREGEQFF. CDR3 nucleotide sequence: TGTGCCAGCACGTTAACAAGGGAGGGTGAGCAGTTCTTC.

J is TRBJ1-1 and V is TRBV5-8, with D unresolved. V lost 4 bases to trimming and J lost 11 bases, with 12 bases between them. The germline V gene has CDR1 SGHTS and CDR2 YDEGEE. The CDR3 runs to 11 residues. CDR3 sequence reads: CASSPLMLAFF. DNA of the CDR3: TGTGCCAGCAGCCCTCTTATGTTGGCTTTCTTT.

CDR3 sequence reads: CASSQTRLAASYNEQFF. In DNA, the CDR3 is TGCGCCAGCAGCCAAACCCGACTAGCGGCCTCCTACAATGAGCAGTTCTTC. The rearrangement joins TRBV5-1 to TRBJ2-1; TRBD2 agrees at 9 bases. The CDR3 runs 17 residues. J was trimmed by 0 bases and V by 4 bases; bases with no gene match: 8. Per the germline V gene, CDR1 is SGHRS and CDR2 is YFSETQ.

This sequence joins TRBV12-3 or TRBV12-4 and TRBJ2-5; 9 bases fit TRBD1. This CDR3 has 16 residues. V was pared by 7 bases and J by 5 bases, with 14 bases of the junction left unmatched. The CDR3 is CASTWAADRGGETQYF. The CDR3 DNA reads TGTGCCAGCACTTGGGCCGCGGACAGGGGTGGCGAGACCCAGTACTTC.

To note about this clonotype: An end of the junction differs from the germline gene, which may be a read error. V and J are TRBV13 and TRBJ2-3; D gene ambiguous. CDR1 is PRHDT and CDR2 is FYEKMQ in the germline V gene (reference sequence). The CDR3 is 18 amino acids. The CDR3 loop reads CTSSSLGGPVSGTDTQYF. CDR3 in DNA: TGTACCAGCAGCTCCCTCGGCGGCCCTGTTTCGGGCACAGATACGCAGTATTTT.

About this clonotype: One end of the junction is discordant with germline, which a read error may explain. The chain couples TRBV3-1 to TRBJ2-3; D may be TRBD2 (5 bases). CDR1 LGHDT and CDR2 YNNKEL come from the germline V gene (reference sequence). The CDR3 totals 16 residues. CDR3 protein: CASGQVGGSFTDTQYF. The CDR3 DNA is TGTGCCAGCGGCCAGGTTGGCGGGTCGTTCACAGATACGCAGTATTTT.

This clonotype was recorded a few times. The V and J genes are TRBV4-1 and TRBJ1-1; D possibly corresponds to TRBD1 (5 bases). There are 15 residues in the CDR3. Germline V gives CDR1 MGHRA, CDR2 YSYEKL. The V and J ends lost 4 bases and 5 bases respectively, with 17 bases between them. The CDR3 region has the DNA TGCGCCAGCAGCCTACAGGACTTGGGAGGTACTGAAGCTTTCTTT. This translates into CASSLQDLGGTEAFF.

The CDR3 DNA sequence: TGCGCCAGCAGCCAACCAGGACTAGCCAAAAACATTCAGTACTTC. Its protein product is CASSQPGLAKNIQYF. This chain connects TRBV4-1 to TRBJ2-4, with D perhaps matching TRBD2 (5 bases). The CDR3 sequence is 15 residues long. Looked up from germline, CDR1 is MGHRA and CDR2 is YSYEKL. The V end was cut by 2 bases, the J end by 0 bases, with 8 bases between.

This clonotype occurred once. The V call is TRBV6-1, the J call TRBJ1-6; TRBD1 matches 8 bases. This CDR3 region has 15 residues. Germline loops: CDR1 MNHNS, CDR2 SASEGT. V trimming: 2 bases; J trimming: 10 bases; junction bases outside the gene matches: 7. The CDR3 DNA sequence: TGTGCCAGCAGTGAAACCAGGGGGCTGGGATCACCCCTCCACTTT. Translated: CASSETRGLGSPLHF.

V is TRBV29-1 and J is TRBJ2-7, with TRBD1 matching over 10 bases. Losses at the gene ends were 7 bases for V and 5 bases for J; bases not matched to a gene: 8. Germline loops: CDR1 SQVTM, CDR2 ANQGSEA. There are 13 residues in the CDR3. Here the CDR3 reads CSAPGQGTNEQYF. The CDR3 nucleotides are TGCAGCGCTCCGGGACAGGGGACTAACGAGCAGTACTTC.

The CDR3 nucleotides are TGTGCCAGCAGCTCCGGACTAGCGGGCCGCGGCGAGCAGTACTTC. It specifies CASSSGLAGRGEQYF. The chain carries TRBV7-2 and TRBJ2-7, with 11 bases identical to TRBD2. The J segment lost 6 bases and the V segment lost 4 bases, leaving 8 bases of the junction unmatched. CDR3 size: 15 residues. CDR1 and CDR2 from the germline V gene are SGHTA and FQGNSA.

The chain recombines TRBV6-2 or TRBV6-3 with TRBJ2-7; TRBD2 agrees at 11 bases. The CDR3 loop spans 19 amino acids. J was trimmed by 1 base and V by 2 bases; bases with no gene match: 13. The germline CDR1 and CDR2 sequences are MNHEY and SVGEGT. CDR3 region: CASSYALVSGRALSYEQYF. The CDR3 DNA sequence: TGTGCCAGCAGTTACGCCCTGGTTAGCGGGAGGGCCCTATCCTACGAGCAGTACTTC.

Comment on this clonotype: A junction boundary mismatches the germline segment, possibly from a read error. V gene TRBV20-1 combines with J gene TRBJ2-1; TRBD2 matches at 8 bases. The CDR3 has 15 amino acids. CDR1 and CDR2 from the germline V gene are DFQATT and SNEGSKA (reference sequence). The CDR3 nucleotides read TGCAGTTCCAGAGGGCTAGCGGGTGATTACAGTGAGCAGTTCTTC. As protein: CSSRGLAGDYSEQFF.